Each of the 20 T cell receptor beta chains below was sequenced from the same sample in a study of T cells expressing NK-cell markers. Reanalyzing the 5' RACE reads, TCRdb keeps one entry per CDR3 protein, without DNA. The table counts hundreds of thousands of distinct CDR3 sequences; about 4% lies in the top ten. The sequenced sample consisted of blood T cells: a sorted CD56 or NKG2C T cell subset, CD4+ or CD8+ T cells, or bulk PBMC T cells (not recorded which). The receptors were sampled from a woman aged 18 to 69 in good health.

The chain links TRBV27 to TRBJ1-1; there is no DNA to check the TCRdb D call of TRBD1. Germline CDR1 is MNHEY and CDR2 is SMNVEV (reference sequence). The CDR3 sequence is 14 residues long. CDR3 residues: CASTTGGWNTEAFF.

V usage is TRBV20-1 and J usage is TRBJ2-1; there is no DNA to check the TCRdb D call of TRBD2. Germline loops: CDR1 DFQATT, CDR2 SNEGSKA (reference sequence). The CDR3 contains 14 residues. The CDR3 reads CSAFPPTRGGEQFF.

The V gene is TRBV21-1, the J gene TRBJ1-5. TRBV21-1 is marked as a pseudogene. The CDR3 has 11 amino acids. The CDR3 is CASSKKGSQHF.

The rearrangement uses TRBV6-5 and TRBJ1-1; TCRdb's D call of TRBD1 is untestable without DNA. CDR1 is MNHEY and CDR2 is SVGAGI in the germline V gene. CDR3 size: 15 residues. The CDR3: CASSYAGQGSTEAFF.

The rearrangement uses TRBV7-9 and TRBJ1-1; TCRdb's D gene call, TRBD1, goes unchecked for lack of DNA. There are 13 residues in the CDR3. Germline V lookup: CDR1 SEHNR, CDR2 FQNEAQ (reference sequence). The CDR3 is CASSGRDLGRAFF.

The V and J genes are TRBV12-3 or TRBV12-4 and TRBJ2-1; checking the TCRdb D call of TRBD1 is not possible without DNA. The CDR3 has 14 amino acids. CDR3 residues: CASNRQGARNEQFF.

This rearrangement joins TRBV6-6 to TRBJ1-1; as DNA is missing, the TRBD1 call by TCRdb cannot be tested. The germline gives CDR1 MNHNY, CDR2 SVGAGI (reference sequence). This CDR3 contains 12 residues. CDR3: CACAVPQAEAFF.

The chain uses TRBV15 and TRBJ2-2; absent DNA, TCRdb's TRBD2 call cannot be checked. This CDR3 is 17 amino acids long. The germline CDR1 and CDR2 sequences are LNHNV and YYDKDF (reference sequence). The CDR3 protein is CATSPRPSGANTGELFF.

V usage is TRBV11-2 and J usage is TRBJ2-7. The V gene's germline CDR1 is SGHAT and CDR2 FQNNGV. The CDR3 spans 14 residues. CDR3 residues: CASSFGFASYEQYF.

The chain employs TRBV11-2 and TRBJ2-1. The V gene's germline CDR1 is SGHAT and CDR2 FQNNGV. This CDR3 is 15 amino acids long. CDR3 sequence reads: CASSPQGVPYNEQFF.

The chain's CDR3 is CASSNRGLGYTF. The V and J genes are TRBV27 and TRBJ1-2; TCRdb's assignment of TRBD1 cannot be checked, as there is no DNA. The CDR3 length is 12 residues. Germline CDR1 reads MNHEY; CDR2 reads SMNVEV (reference sequence).

The gene calls are TRBV18 and TRBJ1-5. Germline-derived CDR1 and CDR2 are KGHSH and LQKENI. The CDR3 runs 15 residues. The CDR3 is CASSAEGYSNQPQHF.

This chain joins TRBV7-2 and TRBJ1-6; TCRdb indicates TRBD1, and absent DNA this call remains unverified. Germline values: CDR1 SGHTA, CDR2 FQGNSA. This CDR3 has 15 amino acids. The CDR3 is CASSLARPGNSPLHF.

The chain recombines TRBV6-6 with TRBJ1-2. Germline V gene data show CDR1 as MNHNY and CDR2 as SVGAGI (reference sequence). The CDR3 extends over 13 amino acids. This CDR3 reads CASSPDGVYGYTF.

This sequence joins TRBV9 and TRBJ2-1; no DNA is available, so the TRBD2 call from TCRdb remains unchecked. The germline gives CDR1 SGDLS, CDR2 YYNGEE. The CDR3 sequence is 14 residues long. CDR3 loop: CASSPHLVYNEQFF.

V is TRBV6-5 and J is TRBJ2-6. The CDR3 length is 14 residues. CDR1 MNHEY and CDR2 SVGAGI come from the germline V gene. Here the CDR3 reads CASSSRAGANVLTF.

The V call is TRBV5-1, the J call TRBJ2-1; TCRdb indicates TRBD2, and absent DNA this call remains unverified. The CDR3 is made up of 15 amino acids. From germline, CDR1 is SGHRS and CDR2 YFSETQ. CDR3: CASGTLPVAVNEQFF. Looking up the rest from reference TRBV5-1 and TRBJ2-1 gives the full variable domain: KAGVTQTPRYLIKTRGQQVTLSCSPISGHRSVSWYQQTPGQGLQFLFEYFSETQRNKGNFPGRFSGRQFSNSRSEMNVSTLELGDSALYLCASGTLPVAVNEQFFGPGTRLTVL.

V is TRBV20-1 and J is TRBJ2-5. CDR3 length: 16 residues. In germline, CDR1 is DFQATT, CDR2 SNEGSKA (reference sequence). CDR3 protein: CSAQPSFAGYRETQYF.

The chain employs TRBV3-1 and TRBJ1-1. Germline V gene sequence: CDR1 LGHDT, CDR2 YNNKEL (reference sequence). The CDR3 consists of 13 residues. The CDR3 region is CASSQGRQAEAFF.

V gene TRBV29-1 combines with J gene TRBJ1-5; TCRdb selects TRBD1, and the lack of DNA leaves this call unchecked. Germline CDR1 is SQVTM and CDR2 is ANQGSEA. This CDR3 contains 15 residues. CDR3 sequence: CSVVPTGFSNQPQHF.